This TCR beta chain was sequenced for a study of shared clonotypes between healthy human individuals. Profiled with immunoSEQ multiplex PCR; TCRdb holds only in-frame clones, not every one. Among roughly 500,000 clones, almost 80% were seen once, and the ten largest hold approximately 12%. The V end was cut by 8 bases, the J end by 10 bases, with 15 bases between. CDR1 and CDR2 (germline): MDHEN, SYDVKM. The CDR3 has 13 amino acids. The sequence derives from a woman in her thirties or forties in good health. Some clones in this sample may be carry-over from other donors' samples. Sequenced sample: PBMCs. The V call is TRBV28, the J call TRBJ1-6; D is possibly TRBD1 (6 bases). The CDR3 DNA reads TGTGCCAGCCGGGACACGAGGTGGTCACCCCTCCACTTT. This encodes CASRDTRWSPLHF.